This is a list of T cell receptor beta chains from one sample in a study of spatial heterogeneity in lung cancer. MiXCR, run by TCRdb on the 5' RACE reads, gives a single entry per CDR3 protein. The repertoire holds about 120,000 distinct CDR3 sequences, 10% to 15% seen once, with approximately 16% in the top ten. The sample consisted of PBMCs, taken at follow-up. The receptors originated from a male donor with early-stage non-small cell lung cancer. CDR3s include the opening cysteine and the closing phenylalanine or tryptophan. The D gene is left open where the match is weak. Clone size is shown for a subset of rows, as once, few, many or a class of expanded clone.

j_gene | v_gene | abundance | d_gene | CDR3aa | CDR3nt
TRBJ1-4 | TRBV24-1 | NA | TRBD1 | CATSVGRGLGYTNEKLFF | TGTGCCACCAGTGTCGGCAGGGGGTTGGGGTATACTAATGAAAAACTGTTTTTT
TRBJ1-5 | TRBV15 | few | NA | CATSLEAGEISNQPQHF | TGTGCCACCAGCCTGGAGGCGGGTGAGATAAGCAATCAGCCCCAGCATTTT
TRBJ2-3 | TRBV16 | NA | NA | CASSQWSGYEDTQYF | TGTGCCAGCAGCCAATGGTCAGGGTATGAAGATACGCAGTATTTT
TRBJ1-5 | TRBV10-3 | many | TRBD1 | CAISGTGNSNQPQHF | TGTGCCATCAGTGGGACAGGCAATAGCAATCAGCCCCAGCATTTT
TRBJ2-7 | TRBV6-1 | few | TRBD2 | CASSEAGAGGAYEQYF | TGTGCCAGCAGTGAGGCAGGCGCGGGGGGCGCCTACGAGCAGTACTTC
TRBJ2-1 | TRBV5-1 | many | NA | CASSLASSGNEQFF | TGCGCCAGCAGCTTGGCCTCGAGTGGGAATGAGCAGTTCTTC
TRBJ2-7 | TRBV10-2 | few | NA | CASSETGYIAYEQYF | TGCGCCAGCAGTGAGACAGGGTATATCGCCTACGAGCAGTACTTC
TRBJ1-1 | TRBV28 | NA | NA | CASWVGENTEAFF | TGTGCCAGCTGGGTAGGAGAGAACACTGAAGCTTTCTTT
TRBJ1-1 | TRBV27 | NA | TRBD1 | CASNPTGSGTEAFF | TGTGCCAGCAACCCGACAGGGAGCGGCACTGAAGCTTTCTTT
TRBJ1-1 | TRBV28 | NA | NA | CASSSRLTTEAFF | TGTGCCAGCAGTTCCCGGTTGACCACTGAAGCTTTCTTT
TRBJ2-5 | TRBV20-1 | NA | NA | CSARPLGRYQETQYF | TGCAGTGCTAGACCCCTGGGCAGGTACCAAGAGACCCAGTACTTC
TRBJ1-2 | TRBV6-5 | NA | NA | CASSYDPKNYGYTF | TGTGCCAGCAGTTACGACCCTAAAAACTATGGCTACACCTTC
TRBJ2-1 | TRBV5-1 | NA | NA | CASSPSGTTYNEQFF | TGCGCCAGCAGCCCTAGTGGGACCACCTACAATGAGCAGTTCTTC
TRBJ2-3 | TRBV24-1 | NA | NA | CATSEGTAGGTDTQYF | TGTGCCACCAGTGAGGGGACTGCCGGCGGCACAGATACGCAGTATTTT
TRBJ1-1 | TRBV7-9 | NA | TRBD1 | CASSRTGGGTEAFF | TGTGCCAGCAGCCGGACAGGGGGAGGCACTGAAGCTTTCTTT
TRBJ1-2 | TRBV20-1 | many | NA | CSPPPRLYGYTF | TGCAGTCCTCCTCCGCGGCTCTATGGCTACACCTTC
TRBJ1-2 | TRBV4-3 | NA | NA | CASSHTPGPTNYGYTF | TGCGCCAGCAGCCATACCCCAGGGCCGACTAACTATGGCTACACCTTC
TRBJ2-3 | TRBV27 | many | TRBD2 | CASSPQRGGSSDTQYF | TGTGCCAGCAGTCCCCAGCGGGGGGGGAGCTCAGATACGCAGTATTTT
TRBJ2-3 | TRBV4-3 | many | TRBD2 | CASSPQRGGIDTQYF | TGCGCCAGCAGCCCCCAGCGGGGGGGCATAGATACGCAGTATTTT
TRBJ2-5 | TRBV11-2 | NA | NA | CASSLVPGGRGIQYF | TGTGCCAGCAGCTTAGTTCCCGGGGGCCGTGGAATCCAGTACTTC
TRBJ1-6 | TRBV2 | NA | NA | CASSDQYNSPLHF | TGTGCCAGCAGTGATCAGTATAATTCACCCCTCCACTTT
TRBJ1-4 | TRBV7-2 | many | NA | CASRLSSGEKLFF | TGTGCCAGCAGGCTCTCGTCGGGGGAAAAACTGTTTTTT
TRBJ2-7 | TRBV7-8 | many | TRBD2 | CASSLVAGTTYEQYF | TGTGCCAGCAGCTTAGTAGCGGGGACAACCTACGAGCAGTACTTC
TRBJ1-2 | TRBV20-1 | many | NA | CSAREGGQGYTF | TGCAGTGCTAGAGAAGGAGGACAGGGCTACACCTTC
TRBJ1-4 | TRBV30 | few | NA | CAWTTQSNEKLFF | TGTGCCTGGACAACGCAATCTAATGAAAAACTGTTTTTT
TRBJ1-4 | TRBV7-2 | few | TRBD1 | CASSLSRGNGELFF | TGTGCCAGCAGCTTATCCAGGGGGAACGGAGAACTGTTTTTT
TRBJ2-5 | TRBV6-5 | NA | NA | CASSYFSGSETQYF | TGTGCCAGCAGTTACTTCTCCGGGTCGGAGACCCAGTACTTC
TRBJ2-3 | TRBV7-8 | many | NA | CASSNSRVATDTQYF | TGTGCCAGCAGCAATTCCAGGGTGGCCACAGATACGCAGTATTTT
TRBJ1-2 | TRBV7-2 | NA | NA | CASSSGRVQGGYTF | TGTGCCAGCAGCTCGGGGAGGGTGCAGGGTGGCTACACCTTC
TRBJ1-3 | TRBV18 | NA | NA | CASSPITGRGNTIYF | TGTGCCAGCTCACCCATAACAGGGAGAGGAAACACCATATATTTT
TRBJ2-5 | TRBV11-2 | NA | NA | CASSLAGDNWETQYF | TGTGCCAGCAGCCTCGCGGGGGACAATTGGGAGACCCAGTACTTC
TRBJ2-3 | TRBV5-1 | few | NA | CASSLPGSTDTQYF | TGCGCCAGCAGCTTGCCGGGGAGCACAGATACGCAGTATTTT
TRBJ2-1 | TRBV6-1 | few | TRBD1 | CATISGTGTMISYNEQFF | TGTGCCACTATATCCGGGACAGGGACGATGATCTCCTACAATGAGCAGTTCTTC
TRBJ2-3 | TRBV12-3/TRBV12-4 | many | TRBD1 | CASSLATSTGRSFTDTQYF | TGTGCCAGCAGTTTAGCTACCTCGACAGGGAGATCGTTCACAGATACGCAGTATTTT
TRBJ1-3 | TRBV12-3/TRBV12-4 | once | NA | CASSTGKGNTIYF | TGTGCCAGCAGCACAGGAAAGGGAAACACCATATATTTT
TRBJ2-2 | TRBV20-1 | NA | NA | CSASQRQYHTGELFF | TGCAGTGCTAGTCAAAGACAATACCACACCGGGGAGCTGTTTTTT
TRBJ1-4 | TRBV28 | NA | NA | CASSSTGVNEKLFF | TGTGCCAGCAGCTCGACAGGAGTTAATGAAAAACTGTTTTTT
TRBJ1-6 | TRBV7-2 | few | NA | CASSSPLKSSPLHF | TGTGCCAGCAGCTCCCCTCTGAAGAGTTCACCCCTCCACTTT
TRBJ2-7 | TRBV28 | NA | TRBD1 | CASSPLPLTGGFAYEQYF | TGTGCCAGCAGTCCACTCCCACTCACAGGGGGCTTCGCCTACGAGCAGTACTTC
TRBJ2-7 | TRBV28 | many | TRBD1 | CASSPPGGTNYEQYF | TGTGCCAGCAGTCCTCCAGGGGGCACTAACTACGAGCAGTACTTC
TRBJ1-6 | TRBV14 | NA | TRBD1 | CASSQAPTGWYRRTYNSPLHF | TGTGCCAGCAGCCAAGCCCCGACAGGGTGGTACAGGAGGACATATAATTCACCCCTCCACTTT
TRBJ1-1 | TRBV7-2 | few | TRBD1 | CASSPSPGTGGKAFF | TGTGCCAGCAGCCCTAGCCCCGGGACAGGGGGCAAAGCTTTCTTT
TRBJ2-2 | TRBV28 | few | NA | CASSGYWGETNTGELFF | TGTGCCAGCAGTGGCTACTGGGGGGAGACGAACACCGGGGAGCTGTTTTTT
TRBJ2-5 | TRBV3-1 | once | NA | CASSQRWAGQKETQYF | TGTGCCAGCAGCCAAAGATGGGCCGGACAGAAAGAGACCCAGTACTTC
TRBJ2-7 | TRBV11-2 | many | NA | CASRGSNYEQYF | TGTGCCAGCCGGGGGTCTAACTACGAGCAGTACTTC
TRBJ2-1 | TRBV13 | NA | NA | CASSSGQKQFF | TGTGCCAGCAGCTCAGGACAGAAGCAGTTCTTC
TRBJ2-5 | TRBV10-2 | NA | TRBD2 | CASSDQLEGSGGPEETQYF | TGCGCCAGCAGTGACCAATTAGAAGGTAGCGGGGGGCCGGAAGAGACCCAGTACTTC
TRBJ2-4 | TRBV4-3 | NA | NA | CASSQDVPGLIQYF | TGCGCCAGCAGCCAAGATGTCCCCGGGTTGATTCAGTACTTC
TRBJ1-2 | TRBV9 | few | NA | CASSVVPGEGYGYTF | TGTGCCAGCAGCGTAGTGCCAGGGGAAGGGTATGGCTACACCTTC